This T cell receptor beta chain was documented in a study of blood T cell repertoires in COVID-19. Some clones are missing from TCRdb's copy, which holds only in-frame ones; the method was immunoSEQ multiplex PCR. The data show approximately 130,000 clones, with 80% seen just once and 20% to 25% held by the top ten. Between the trimmed V and J ends, which lost 1 base and 5 bases, there was a span of 15 bases. The CDR3 runs 15 residues. Germline CDR1 is MNHEY and CDR2 is SVGEGT. The chain joins TRBV6-2 or TRBV6-3 to TRBJ2-7; tentatively, D is TRBD2 (5 bases). What was sequenced was peripheral blood. The clonotype originates from a human donor in a cohort sampled during active COVID-19. This CDR3 reads CASSYLGANLNEQYF. Written as DNA, the CDR3 is TGTGCCAGCAGTTACTTGGGAGCTAATTTAAACGAGCAGTACTTC.